The present T cell receptor (beta chain) was sequenced within a study of blood T cell repertoires in COVID-19 (dated by TCRdb to the early 2020s). Describing the broader study: Samples covering the acute and convalescent phases of COVID-19 were provided by collaborators in the United States, Italy and Spain. Where available, HLA class I and class II types were taken from metadata supplied by the sample provider and were not determined by assay-based typing. Deeply sampled blood TCRbeta repertoires from subjects exposed to, actively infected with, or recovered from COVID-19 were included in the dataset. The samples were drawn from two sources: the first 160 participants of the ongoing ImmuneRACE study, and fewer than 1,500 subjects contributed by 6 global collaborators. The prospective study material was composed of cDNA or gDNA derived from T cells, B-cell-depleted T cells, or PBMCs. A de-identified subject ID, COVID-19 status, age in years and sex were almost always included in the sample metadata. A freely available public database, intended as a resource for researchers studying the immune response to SARS-CoV-2, is where the repertoires were released.

The immunoSEQ Assay, a bias-controlled multiplex PCR, was used to amplify TCRbeta CDR3 regions from genomic DNA. In the authors' own workflow: Nucleated cell counts per sample were estimated from amplification of reference gene primers within the assay. Sequence reads were collapsed and filtered to measure the absolute abundance of every unique TCRbeta CDR3 rearrangement. Productive Simpson clonality was computed per sample as the square root of Simpson's diversity index over productive rearrangements. In TCRdb, the immuneACCESS table is reduced to in-frame sequences with V and J assigned. These tables do not hold every clone; where another copy was compared, an unresolved V gene accounts for under half, and the others remain unexplained. V and J calls and clone size follow that table, whereas D and trimming were derived from the DNA. The sample table lists 130,000 to 150,000 clones, 80% to 85% of them with a count of one. Under 7% of the sample goes to the ten largest clones.

Beyond this particular receptor, the publication reports: How much clinical and demographic metadata was included differed by source and by participant, and the metadata was provided uncurated.

This clone was seen a handful of times. Its antigen specificity is not known. No clone much larger than this one lies a single base away; base qualities are absent. The CDR3 covers 15 residues, taking in both the cysteine and the phenylalanine. CDR3 DNA is the only sequence kept; it has 45 bases, read in frame from the first base. V and J lose 0 bases and 3 bases, and a span of 11 bases separates them. The germline V gene provides CDR1 LGHNA and CDR2 YSLEER. Enrolling through a virtual design, the prospective study's participants ranged in age from about 18 to 100 years and lived across roughly 23 United States geographic areas. In the prospective study, participants were assigned to cohorts based on the clinical history participants reported in a screening survey and a study questionnaire. A participant counted as exposed if, within 2 weeks of entering the study, that participant had been in contact with someone who had a PCR-confirmed or clinician-diagnosed COVID-19 case. In the prospective study, whole blood, serum and a nasopharyngeal or oropharyngeal swab were collected from each participant by mobile phlebotomists. Participants in the prospective study had the option to provide additional blood draws and questionnaires over an approximately 2-month period. Before DNA extraction, prospective study blood samples were shipped either frozen or at room temperature.

The sample taken for sequencing was PBMCs or T cells enriched from blood (not recorded which). The TCR was taken from a woman in her fifties or sixties who had been exposed to COVID-19. The chain is assembled from TRBV4-3 and TRBJ1-2, with the D segment identity uncertain. The CDR3 in this case is CASSQDRVADYGYTF. The nucleotide sequence reads TGCGCCAGCAGCCAAGATCGGGTGGCGGACTATGGCTACACCTTC.